Following are 30 T cell receptor beta chains from one sample sequenced in a study of T-cell reconstitution after alpha-beta-depleted transplantation in children. Construction of the TCRbeta library involved unique molecular identifiers. TCRdb reprocessed the PCR reads with MiXCR, giving one entry per CDR3 protein. Altogether about 610,000 distinct CDR3 sequences are present, 10% to 13% being singletons, with the ten largest covering less than 5%. The source material was PBMCs from the stem cell graft donor, sampled from the stem cell graft. Receptor source: a human donor who donated a stem cell graft to a child with acute myeloid leukemia.

This chain joins TRBV28 and TRBJ2-7, with TRBD2 identical over 9 bases. The V and J ends lost 6 bases and 4 bases, in that order; junction bases with no gene match: 16. Germline V gene sequence: CDR1 MDHEN, CDR2 SYDVKM. This CDR3 is 17 amino acids long. The chain's CDR3 is CASSPGGLSGSLYEQYF. The CDR3 nucleotides read TGTGCCAGCAGCCCCGGGGGACTTAGCGGGAGTCTATACGAGCAGTACTTC.

The V call is TRBV7-9, the J call TRBJ1-1, with D possibly matching TRBD1 (6 bases). There are 14 residues in the CDR3. Germline values: CDR1 SEHNR, CDR2 FQNEAQ (reference sequence). Between the trimmed V and J ends, which lost 1 base and 2 bases, there was a span of 8 bases. CDR3 residues: CASSLGTDNTEAFF. As DNA, the CDR3 is TGTGCCAGCAGCTTAGGGACAGATAACACTGAAGCTTTCTTT.

This clonotype was counted ten times or more. The J gene is TRBJ2-2, the V gene TRBV7-2, with 10 bases aligning to TRBD2. There are 18 residues in the CDR3. The ends lost 2 bases at V and 0 bases at J; junction bases unmatched: 6. Germline V gene sequence: CDR1 SGHTA, CDR2 FQGNSA. CDR3 DNA sequence: TGTGCCAGCAGCTTAACTGGACTAGCGGACTCGAACACCGGGGAGCTGTTTTTT. This gives the protein CASSLTGLADSNTGELFF.

This clonotype was counted between two and nine times. The chain is built from TRBV3-1 and TRBJ2-7, with TRBD1 matching over 10 bases. The CDR3 is 15 residues long. V shed 5 bases and J 1 base; nucleotides not matched to a gene: 5. In germline, CDR1 is LGHDT, CDR2 YNNKEL (reference sequence). In DNA, the CDR3 is TGTGCCAGCAGCGAACGGGGACAGGGGTCCTACGAGCAGTACTTC. This translates into CASSERGQGSYEQYF.

The table lists this clonotype with many counts. The chain is built from TRBV11-2 and TRBJ2-7; D is perhaps TRBD1 (5 bases). The germline V gene encodes CDR1 SGHAT and CDR2 FQNNGV. The ends were cut back, 4 bases at V and 0 bases at J, with 16 bases in the middle. The CDR3 extends over 16 amino acids. The CDR3, as DNA: TGTGCCAGCAGCTCGGAAGCAGGGATTAGCTCCTACGAGCAGTACTTC. Amino acid sequence: CASSSEAGISSYEQYF.

This clonotype was picked up a small number of times. The genes are TRBV27 and TRBJ2-7, with TRBD2 matching over 12 bases. The V gene's germline CDR1 is MNHEY and CDR2 SMNVEV (reference sequence). Trimming removed 4 bases from V and 1 base from J; junction bases left unmatched: 11. The CDR3 covers 18 residues. In DNA, the CDR3 is TGTGCCAGCAGTTCCCAAGGACTAGCGGGAAAATTTTCCTACGAGCAGTACTTC. As protein: CASSSQGLAGKFSYEQYF.

This clonotype has only a few counts. This rearrangement joins TRBV15 to TRBJ2-3, with no clear D. The CDR3 has 12 amino acids. V was pared by 4 bases and J by 3 bases, with 5 bases between. Germline assignment: CDR1 LNHNV and CDR2 YYDKDF (reference sequence). The DNA of the CDR3 is TGTGCCACCAGCATTAAAACAGATACGCAGTATTTT. It yields the protein CATSIKTDTQYF.

A few counts support this clonotype. The V call is TRBV20-1, the J call TRBJ2-3; D is unresolved. Looked up from germline, CDR1 is DFQATT and CDR2 is SNEGSKA (reference sequence). The length of the CDR3 is 11 residues. The V gene lost 6 bases and the J gene lost 4 bases, with 8 bases spanning the gap. In nucleotides, the CDR3 is TGCAGTGCCAGTTGGGCAGATACGCAGTATTTT. This codes for CSASWADTQYF.

This clonotype was observed at least ten times. V is TRBV6-2 or TRBV6-3 and J is TRBJ2-1; D unresolved. V lost 6 bases to trimming and J lost 7 bases, with 10 bases between them. The CDR3 sequence is 12 residues long. Looked up from germline, CDR1 is MNHEY and CDR2 is SVGEGT. CDR3 in DNA: TGTGCCAGCAGCCACAATTTTAATGAGCAGTTCTTC. Translated: CASSHNFNEQFF.

This clonotype appeared a few times. The J gene is TRBJ1-6, the V gene TRBV6-5; TRBD1 matches 8 bases. CDR3 length: 16 amino acids. Germline V lookup: CDR1 MNHEY, CDR2 SVGAGI. Unmatched junction bases numbered 9, after V lost 2 bases and J lost 9 bases. CDR3 coding DNA: TGTGCCAGCAGTTACGATCGGACAGGGATTAGTTCACCCCTCCACTTT. Translating it yields CASSYDRTGISSPLHF.

This clonotype was detected only a few times. The chain combines TRBV20-1 with TRBJ2-4; D could derive from TRBD1 or TRBD2 (5 bases each). CDR1 is DFQATT and CDR2 is SNEGSKA in the germline V gene (reference sequence). V dropped 6 bases and J dropped 6 bases, with 18 bases sitting between them. The CDR3 consists of 14 residues. The chain's CDR3 is CSARTGTSPNIQYF. The DNA for the CDR3 is TGCAGTGCCCGGACGGGGACGTCTCCAAACATTCAGTACTTC.

In the case of this clonotype: The germline gene is not matched at one end of the junction; a read error may be the cause. The chain has TRBV20-1 and TRBJ2-1, with a tentative D call TRBD2 (7 bases). Germline V gene sequence: CDR1 DFQATT, CDR2 SNEGSKA (reference sequence). This CDR3 is built from 18 residues. CDR3 sequence: CCARDEGALRGPSDEQFF. CDR3 nucleotides: TGCTGTGCTAGAGATGAGGGCGCCCTGCGGGGGCCCAGCGATGAGCAGTTCTTC.

Only a few counts were recorded for this clonotype. V usage is TRBV6-6 and J usage is TRBJ2-3; D remains ambiguous. The CDR3 runs 12 residues. Deletions cut 0 bases from V and 6 bases from J, with 4 bases between. Germline V gene data show CDR1 as MNHNY and CDR2 as SVGAGI (reference sequence). CDR3 region: CASSYSSDTQYF. CDR3 sequence (DNA): TGTGCCAGCAGTTACTCCTCCGATACGCAGTATTTT.

At least ten counts were recorded for this clonotype. The chain carries TRBV5-1 and TRBJ2-1; no definite D call. Germline loops: CDR1 SGHRS, CDR2 YFSETQ. The CDR3 spans 12 residues. V was cut by 1 base and J by 6 bases, with 5 bases left in between. DNA of the CDR3: TGCGCCAGCAGCTTGCCCCTCAATGAGCAGTTCTTC. It translates to CASSLPLNEQFF.

V is TRBV5-1 and J is TRBJ2-7; D may correspond to TRBD1 or TRBD2 (5 bases each). Trimming left V 4 bases short and J 6 bases short, with 14 bases between. Per the germline V gene, CDR1 is SGHRS and CDR2 is YFSETQ. The CDR3 runs 13 residues. The CDR3 nucleotides are TGCGCCAGCAGCCCCTCCAGGGACGGCGAGCAGTACTTC. Protein product: CASSPSRDGEQYF.

This clonotype was detected a few times. The chain couples TRBV7-3 to TRBJ2-3, with D possibly being TRBD1 (5 bases). Trimming removed 5 bases at V and 4 bases at J, with 13 bases between. This CDR3 is built from 14 residues. Germline CDR1 is SGHTA and CDR2 is FQGTGA. CDR3 DNA: TGTGCCAGCAGCCTAGGGGCTGCGGCAGATACGCAGTATTTT. It is translated as CASSLGAAADTQYF.

The rearrangement uses TRBV20-1 and TRBJ2-5; D might be TRBD1 or TRBD2, each matching 5 bases. The length of the CDR3 is 13 residues. The germline CDR1 and CDR2 sequences are DFQATT and SNEGSKA (reference sequence). Trimming took 5 bases from V and 0 from J, leaving 10 bases between them. The CDR3 protein is CSAGDGHQETQYF. In nucleotides, the CDR3 is TGCAGTGCTGGGGACGGACACCAAGAGACCCAGTACTTC.

This clonotype was picked up a small number of times. J is TRBJ2-3 and V is TRBV3-1; TRBD2 matches 12 bases. Germline CDR1 reads LGHDT; CDR2 reads YNNKEL (reference sequence). This CDR3 contains 16 residues. Trimming removed 3 bases from V and 4 bases from J; junction bases left unmatched: 5. The CDR3 coding sequence is TGTGCCAGCAGCCATCTAGCGGGAGGGGGCGCAGATACGCAGTATTTT. Its translation is CASSHLAGGGADTQYF.

This clonotype was seen a few times. The V and J genes are TRBV27 and TRBJ2-3; the match to TRBD2 covers 7 bases. Germline CDR1 is MNHEY and CDR2 is SMNVEV (reference sequence). The V gene end was trimmed by 10 bases and the J gene end by 3 bases; junction bases not matched to a gene: 16. This CDR3 comprises 16 residues. CDR3 in amino acids: CATNGRDYPYTDTQYF. The CDR3 DNA sequence: TGTGCCACCAATGGGAGGGACTACCCCTATACAGATACGCAGTATTTT.

The table lists this clonotype with many counts. The chain carries TRBV14 and TRBJ2-1, with 8 bases identical to TRBD2. This CDR3 contains 16 residues. The ends lost 4 bases at V and 0 bases at J; junction bases unmatched: 5. The germline CDR1 and CDR2 sequences are SGHDN and FVKESK. CDR3 sequence reads: CASSLSGAVSYNEQFF. CDR3 nucleotide sequence: TGTGCCAGCAGCCTTAGCGGGGCCGTCTCCTACAATGAGCAGTTCTTC.

This clonotype has ten or more counts. This chain links TRBV5-1 with TRBJ1-2; 10 nucleotides agree with TRBD1. Germline loops: CDR1 SGHRS, CDR2 YFSETQ. V lost 3 bases and J lost 4; bases outside the gene matches: 6. CDR3 length: 15 residues. The CDR3 sequence: CASSSSGTGVYGYTF. The CDR3 DNA reads TGCGCCAGCAGCTCGTCCGGGACAGGGGTCTATGGCTACACCTTC.

This chain uses TRBV7-2 with TRBJ2-4, with TRBD2 matching over 8 bases. The germline V gene encodes CDR1 SGHTA and CDR2 FQGNSA. The V and J ends lost 3 bases and 7 bases, in that order; junction bases with no gene match: 11. The CDR3 is 16 amino acids. DNA for the CDR3: TGTGCCAGCAGCTTGGGACTAGTGGCAGGGAGGAACATTCAGTACTTC. It translates to CASSLGLVAGRNIQYF.

The chain combines TRBV12-3 or TRBV12-4 with TRBJ2-3; no firm D call. The CDR3 runs to 14 residues. V dropped 3 bases and J dropped 0 bases, with 7 bases sitting between them. The CDR3 spells CASSLGYSTDTQYF. Written as DNA, the CDR3 is TGTGCCAGCAGTTTGGGGTATAGCACAGATACGCAGTATTTT.

CDR3: CASSPGRRIRNEQFF. CDR3 sequence (DNA): TGTGCCAGCAGCCCGGGACGTAGGATACGCAATGAGCAGTTCTTC. V usage is TRBV14 and J usage is TRBJ2-1; either TRBD1 or TRBD2 may fit D (5 bases each). Germline CDR1 is SGHDN and CDR2 is FVKESK. Trimming stripped 4 bases from V and 6 bases from J, with 16 bases between. The CDR3 extends over 15 amino acids.

This clonotype was seen more than once but under ten times. V gene TRBV2 combines with J gene TRBJ2-1; maybe TRBD2 (6 bases). Trimming stripped 6 bases from V and 6 bases from J, with 12 bases between. This CDR3 spans 13 amino acids. CDR1 is SNHLY, CDR2 FYNNEI, per germline. The CDR3 DNA follows: TGTGCCAGCAGGAGAGAGGGAGGCAATGAGCAGTTCTTC. Translated: CASRREGGNEQFF. Variable domain in full (rest from reference TRBV2 and TRBJ2-1): EPEVTQTPSHQVTQMGQEVILRCVPISNHLYFYWYRQILGQKVEFLVSFYNNEISEKSEIFDDQFSVERPDGSNFTLKIRSTKLEDSAMYFCASRREGGNEQFFGPGTRLTVL.

This clonotype was detected ten times or more. This sequence joins TRBV30 and TRBJ2-5; D is unclear. The CDR3 loop spans 13 amino acids. V lost 0 bases, J lost 5 bases, and 10 bases lay in between. Germline assignment: CDR1 GTSNPN and CDR2 SVGIG (reference sequence). For the CDR3, the DNA is TGTGCCTGGAGTGTACGCGGCATCGAGACCCAGTACTTC. It is translated as CAWSVRGIETQYF. Combining the CDR3 with reference TRBV30 and TRBJ2-5 gives the whole variable domain SQTIHQWPATLVQPVGSPLSLECTVEGTSNPNLYWYRQAAGRGLQLLFYSVGIGQISSEVPQNLSASRPQDRQFILSSKKLLLSDSGFYLCAWSVRGIETQYFGPGTRLLVL.

This rearrangement joins TRBV3-1 to TRBJ2-7; D is perhaps TRBD2 (7 bases). Trimming cost V 5 bases and J 6 bases, with 17 bases left between them. Germline CDR1 reads LGHDT; CDR2 reads YNNKEL (reference sequence). CDR3 length: 14 residues. The CDR3 DNA sequence: TGTGCCAGCAGCTACCAGGGGAGGGTTGTCGAGCAGTACTTC. Residues: CASSYQGRVVEQYF.

J is TRBJ1-1 and V is TRBV28; D is unresolved. The CDR3 is made up of 13 amino acids. In germline, CDR1 is MDHEN, CDR2 SYDVKM. Trimming took off 4 bases at V and 9 bases at J, with 15 bases between the two ends. The CDR3, as DNA: TGTGCCAGCAGTTCCAACAAGCGGCCTAAAGCTTTCTTT. It encodes CASSSNKRPKAFF.

There are many counts of this clonotype. The chain has TRBV6-2 or TRBV6-3 and TRBJ2-3; 11 bases agree with TRBD2. The CDR3 extends over 16 amino acids. The V gene's germline CDR1 is MNHEY and CDR2 SVGEGT. The V gene end was trimmed by 6 bases and the J gene end by 3 bases; junction bases not matched to a gene: 8. Here the CDR3 reads CASRHPLAGGTDTQYF. The CDR3 bases are TGTGCCAGCAGACACCCCCTAGCGGGAGGAACAGATACGCAGTATTTT.

This clonotype was seen only a few times. The chain employs TRBV18 and TRBJ2-3; D may be TRBD1 (5 bases). The germline V gene has CDR1 KGHSH and CDR2 LQKENI. Trimming removed 5 bases at V and 1 base at J, with 13 bases between. The CDR3 is made up of 15 amino acids. CDR3 sequence: CASSSHQGGTDTQYF. CDR3 nucleotide sequence: TGTGCCAGCTCATCACACCAAGGGGGCACAGATACGCAGTATTTT.